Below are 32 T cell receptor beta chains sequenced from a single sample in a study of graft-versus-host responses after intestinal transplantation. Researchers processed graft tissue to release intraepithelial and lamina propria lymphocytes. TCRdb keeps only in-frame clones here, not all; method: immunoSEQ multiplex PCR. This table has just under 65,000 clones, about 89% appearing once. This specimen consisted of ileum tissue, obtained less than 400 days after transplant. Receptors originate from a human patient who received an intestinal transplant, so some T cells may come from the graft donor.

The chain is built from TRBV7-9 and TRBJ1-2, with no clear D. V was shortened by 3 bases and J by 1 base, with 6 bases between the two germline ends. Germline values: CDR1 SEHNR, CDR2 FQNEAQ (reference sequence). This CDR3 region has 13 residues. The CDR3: CASSFGLNYGYTF. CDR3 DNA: TGTGCCAGCAGCTTTGGGCTTAACTATGGCTACACCTTC.

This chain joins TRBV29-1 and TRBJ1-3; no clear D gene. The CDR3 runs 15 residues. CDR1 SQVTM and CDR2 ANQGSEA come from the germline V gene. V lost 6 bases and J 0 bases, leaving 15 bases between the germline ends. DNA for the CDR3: TGCAGCGTGGAGCTGGACGTCTACTCTGGAAACACCATATATTTT. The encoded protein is CSVELDVYSGNTIYF.

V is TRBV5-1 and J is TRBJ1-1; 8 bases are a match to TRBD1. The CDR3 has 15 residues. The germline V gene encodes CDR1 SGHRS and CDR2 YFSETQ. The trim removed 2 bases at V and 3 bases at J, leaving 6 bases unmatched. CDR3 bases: TGCGCCAGCAGCTTCGGACAGGGATTAGACACTGAAGCTTTCTTT. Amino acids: CASSFGQGLDTEAFF.

CDR3 nucleotides: TGTGCCACCAGCAATCGGGGGAAAAACACTGAAGCTTTCTTT. This sequence encodes CATSNRGKNTEAFF. The chain combines TRBV15 with TRBJ1-1; maybe TRBD1 (5 bases). The germline V gene encodes CDR1 LNHNV and CDR2 YYDKDF (reference sequence). This CDR3 has 14 amino acids. Trimming removed 4 bases from V and 2 bases from J, with 11 bases in between.

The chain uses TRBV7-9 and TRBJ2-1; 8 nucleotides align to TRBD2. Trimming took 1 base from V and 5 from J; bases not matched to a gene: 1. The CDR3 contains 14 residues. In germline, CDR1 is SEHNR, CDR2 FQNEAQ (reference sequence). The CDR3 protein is CASSLGGGNNEQFF. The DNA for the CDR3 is TGTGCCAGCAGCTTAGGCGGGGGGAACAATGAGCAGTTCTTC.

The CDR3 DNA reads TGTGCCAGCAGTTTGTTTCCACCGGGACAGGGTTCTGGAAACACCATATATTTT. Protein sequence: CASSLFPPGQGSGNTIYF. V and J are TRBV27 and TRBJ1-3; TRBD1 agrees at 9 bases. The trim removed 3 bases at V and 1 base at J, leaving 10 bases unmatched. Germline assignment: CDR1 MNHEY and CDR2 SMNVEV (reference sequence). The CDR3 spans 18 residues.

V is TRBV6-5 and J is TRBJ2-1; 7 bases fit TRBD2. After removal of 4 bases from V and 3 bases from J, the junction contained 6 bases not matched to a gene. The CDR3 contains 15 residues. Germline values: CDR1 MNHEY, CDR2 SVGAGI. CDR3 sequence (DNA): TGTGCCAGCAGTTTCACGGGAGGCGTCTACAATGAGCAGTTCTTC. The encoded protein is CASSFTGGVYNEQFF.

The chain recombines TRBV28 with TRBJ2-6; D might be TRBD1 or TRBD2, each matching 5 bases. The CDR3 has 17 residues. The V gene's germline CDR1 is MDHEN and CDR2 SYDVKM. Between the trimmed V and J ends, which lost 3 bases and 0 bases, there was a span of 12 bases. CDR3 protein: CASSLSGATSGANVLTF. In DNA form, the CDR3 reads TGTGCCAGCAGTTTGTCCGGGGCCACCTCTGGGGCCAACGTCCTGACTTTC.

The CDR3 DNA reads as TGTGCCAGCAGCCAAATGATAGGACAGGTGGACTACGAGCAGTACTTC. This gives the protein CASSQMIGQVDYEQYF. J is TRBJ2-7 and V is TRBV4-2; TRBD1 aligns across 7 bases. The junction had 10 bases not matched to a gene; V was cut back by 2 bases and J by 3 bases. The V gene's germline CDR1 is LGHNA and CDR2 YNFKEQ. The CDR3 is 16 residues long.

CDR3 nucleotide sequence: TGCAGCGTTGCCAGGTCGGGCAGGGTGGACTCGTATGGCTACACCTTC. It specifies CSVARSGRVDSYGYTF. The rearrangement links TRBV29-1 to TRBJ1-2; TRBD1 might be the D (5 bases). The germline V and J ends were trimmed by 4 bases and 5 bases, with 23 bases remaining between them. The CDR3 spans 16 residues. Germline lookup yields CDR1 SQVTM and CDR2 ANQGSEA.

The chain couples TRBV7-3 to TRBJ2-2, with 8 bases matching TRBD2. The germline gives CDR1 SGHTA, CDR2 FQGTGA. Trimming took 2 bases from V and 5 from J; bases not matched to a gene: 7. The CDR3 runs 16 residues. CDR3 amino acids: CASSLPGGYSTGELFF. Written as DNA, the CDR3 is TGTGCCAGCAGCTTACCGGGAGGGTATAGTACCGGGGAGCTGTTTTTT.

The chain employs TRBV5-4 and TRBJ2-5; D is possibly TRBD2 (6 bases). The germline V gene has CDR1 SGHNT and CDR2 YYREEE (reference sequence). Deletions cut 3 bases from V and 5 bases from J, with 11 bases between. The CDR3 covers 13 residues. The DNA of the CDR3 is TGTGCCAGCAGCTCCCCGGGGGAGGAGACCCAGTACTTC. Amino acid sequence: CASSSPGEETQYF.

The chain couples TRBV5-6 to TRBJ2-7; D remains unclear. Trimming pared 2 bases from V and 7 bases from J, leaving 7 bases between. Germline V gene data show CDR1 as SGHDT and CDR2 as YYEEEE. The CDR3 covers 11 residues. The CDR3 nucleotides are TGTGCCAGCAGCTTATATCTGGAGCAGTACTTC. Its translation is CASSLYLEQYF.

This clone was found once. In DNA form, the CDR3 reads TGTGCCACCAGCAGAGATCGGTCAGCAGACTATGGCTACACCTTC. This codes for CATSRDRSADYGYTF. The chain couples TRBV15 to TRBJ1-2; D remains unclear. V gave up 0 bases and J gave up 3 bases, with 11 bases separating them. Looked up from germline, CDR1 is LNHNV and CDR2 is YYDKDF (reference sequence). The CDR3 runs to 15 residues.

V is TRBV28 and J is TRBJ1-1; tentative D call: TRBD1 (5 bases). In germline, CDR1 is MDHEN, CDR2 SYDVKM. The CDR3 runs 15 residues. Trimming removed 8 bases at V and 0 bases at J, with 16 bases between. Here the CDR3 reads CASGFGTTLNTEAFF. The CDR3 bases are TGTGCCAGCGGGTTCGGGACGACTTTGAACACTGAAGCTTTCTTT.

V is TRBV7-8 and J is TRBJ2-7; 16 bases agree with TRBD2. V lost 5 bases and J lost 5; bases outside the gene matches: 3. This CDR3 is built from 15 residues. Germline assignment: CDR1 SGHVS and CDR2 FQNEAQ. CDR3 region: CASSGTSGRADEQYF. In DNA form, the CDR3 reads TGTGCCAGCAGCGGGACTAGCGGGAGGGCTGACGAGCAGTACTTC.

This CDR3 is CASSSLRDRLFF. The CDR3 DNA is TGTGCCAGCAGCTCCCTCCGGGACAGACTGTTTTTT. J is TRBJ1-4 and V is TRBV13; 7 bases are shared with TRBD1. The ends lost 4 bases at V and 13 bases at J; junction bases unmatched: 6. This CDR3 contains 12 residues. CDR1 PRHDT and CDR2 FYEKMQ come from the germline V gene (reference sequence). The full variable domain, rest sourced from reference TRBV13 and TRBJ1-4, is AAGVIQSPRHLIKEKRETATLKCYPIPRHDTVYWYQQGPGQDPQFLISFYEKMQSDKGSIPDRFSAQQFSDYHSELNMSSLELGDSALYFCASSSLRDRLFFGSGTQLSVL.

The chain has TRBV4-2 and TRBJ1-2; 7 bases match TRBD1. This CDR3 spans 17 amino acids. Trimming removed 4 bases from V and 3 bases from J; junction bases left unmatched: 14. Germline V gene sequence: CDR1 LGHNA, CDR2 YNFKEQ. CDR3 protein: CASSPSSGTVSHYGYTF. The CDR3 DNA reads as TGTGCCAGCAGCCCCTCATCCGGGACAGTATCTCACTATGGCTACACCTTC.

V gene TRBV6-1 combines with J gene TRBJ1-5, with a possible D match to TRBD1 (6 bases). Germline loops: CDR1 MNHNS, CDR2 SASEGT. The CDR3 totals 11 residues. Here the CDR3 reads CAGGDNQPQHF. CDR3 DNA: TGTGCAGGGGGGGACAATCAGCCCCAGCATTTT.

This CDR3 reads CASSQQGGTYTEAFF. CDR3 nucleotide sequence: TGTGCCAGCAGTCAACAGGGAGGGACGTACACTGAAGCTTTCTTT. The gene calls are TRBV6-1 and TRBJ1-1, with D perhaps matching TRBD1 (6 bases). Germline V gene data show CDR1 as MNHNS and CDR2 as SASEGT. V lost 5 bases, J lost 3 bases, and 16 bases lay in between. The CDR3 extends over 15 amino acids.

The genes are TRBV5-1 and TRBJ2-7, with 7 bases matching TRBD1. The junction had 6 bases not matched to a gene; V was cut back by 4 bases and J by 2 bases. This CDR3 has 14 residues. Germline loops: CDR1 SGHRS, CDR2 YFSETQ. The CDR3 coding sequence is TGCGCCAGCAGCCCTGACAGGGTGCCCTACGAGCAGTACTTC. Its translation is CASSPDRVPYEQYF.

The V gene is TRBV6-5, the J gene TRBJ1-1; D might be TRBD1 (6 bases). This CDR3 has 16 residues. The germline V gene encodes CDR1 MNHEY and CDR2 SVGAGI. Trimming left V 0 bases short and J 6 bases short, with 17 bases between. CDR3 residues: CASSYSSRGRLSEAFF. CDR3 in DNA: TGTGCCAGCAGTTACTCATCACGGGGGCGCCTATCTGAAGCTTTCTTT.

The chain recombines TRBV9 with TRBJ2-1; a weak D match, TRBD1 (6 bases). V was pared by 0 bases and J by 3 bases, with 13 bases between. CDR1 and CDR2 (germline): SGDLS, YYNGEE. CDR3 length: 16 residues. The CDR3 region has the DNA TGTGCCAGCAGCGTAGGAGCAGGGACAATCTACAATGAGCAGTTCTTC. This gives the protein CASSVGAGTIYNEQFF.

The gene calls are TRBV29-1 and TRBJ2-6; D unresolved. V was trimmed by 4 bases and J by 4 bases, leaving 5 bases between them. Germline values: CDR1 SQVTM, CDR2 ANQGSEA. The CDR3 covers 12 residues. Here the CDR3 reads CSVGSGANVLTF. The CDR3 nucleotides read TGCAGCGTTGGGTCCGGGGCCAACGTCCTGACTTTC.

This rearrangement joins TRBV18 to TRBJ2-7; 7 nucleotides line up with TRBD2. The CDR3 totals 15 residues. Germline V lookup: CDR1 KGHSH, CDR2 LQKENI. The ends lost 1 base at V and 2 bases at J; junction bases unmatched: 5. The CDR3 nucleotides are TGTGCCAGCTCACCACTTGGGGGAGGGGCCTACGAGCAGTACTTC. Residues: CASSPLGGGAYEQYF.

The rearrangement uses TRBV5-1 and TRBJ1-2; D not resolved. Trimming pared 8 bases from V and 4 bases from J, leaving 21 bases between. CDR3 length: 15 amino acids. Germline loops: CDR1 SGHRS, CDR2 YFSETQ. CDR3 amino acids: CARDYGRMGFYGYTF. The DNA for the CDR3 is TGCGCCAGGGATTATGGCCGGATGGGATTCTATGGCTACACCTTC.

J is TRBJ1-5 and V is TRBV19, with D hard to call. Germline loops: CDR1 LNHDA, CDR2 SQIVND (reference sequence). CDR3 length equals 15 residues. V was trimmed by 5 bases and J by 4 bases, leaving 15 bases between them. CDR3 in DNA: TGTGCCAGTAGTGAGGGAAGCTCGAGGAATCAGCCCCAGCATTTT. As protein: CASSEGSSRNQPQHF. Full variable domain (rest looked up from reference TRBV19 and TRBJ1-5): DGGITQSPKYLFRKEGQNVTLSCEQNLNHDAMYWYRQDPGQGLRLIYYSQIVNDFQKGDIAEGYSVSREKKESFPLTVTSAQKNPTAFYLCASSEGSSRNQPQHFGDGTRLSIL.

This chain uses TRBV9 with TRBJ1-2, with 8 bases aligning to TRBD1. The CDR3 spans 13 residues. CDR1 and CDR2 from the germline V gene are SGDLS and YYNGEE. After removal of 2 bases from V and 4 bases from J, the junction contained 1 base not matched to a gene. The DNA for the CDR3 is TGTGCCAGCAGCGTCGGACAGGGCTATGGCTACACCTTC. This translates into CASSVGQGYGYTF.

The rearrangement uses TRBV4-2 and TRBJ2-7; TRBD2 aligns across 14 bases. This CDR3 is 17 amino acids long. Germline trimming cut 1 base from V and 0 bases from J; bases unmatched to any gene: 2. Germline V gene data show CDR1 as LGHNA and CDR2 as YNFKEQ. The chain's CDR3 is CASSQGTSGGFSYEQYF. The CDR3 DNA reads TGTGCCAGCAGCCAAGGGACTAGCGGGGGGTTCTCCTACGAGCAGTACTTC.

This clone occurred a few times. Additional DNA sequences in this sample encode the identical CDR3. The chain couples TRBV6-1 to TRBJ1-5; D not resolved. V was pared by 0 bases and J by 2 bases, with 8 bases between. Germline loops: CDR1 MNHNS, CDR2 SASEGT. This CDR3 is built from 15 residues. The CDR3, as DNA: TGTGCCAGCAGTGAAGCGGGTGGCGGCAATCAGCCCCAGCATTTT. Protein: CASSEAGGGNQPQHF.

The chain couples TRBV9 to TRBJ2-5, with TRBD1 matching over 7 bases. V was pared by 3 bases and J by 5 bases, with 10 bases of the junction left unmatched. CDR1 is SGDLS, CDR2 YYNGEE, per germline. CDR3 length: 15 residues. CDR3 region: CASSAKRGGMETQYF. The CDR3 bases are TGTGCCAGCAGCGCCAAGCGAGGGGGCATGGAGACCCAGTACTTC.

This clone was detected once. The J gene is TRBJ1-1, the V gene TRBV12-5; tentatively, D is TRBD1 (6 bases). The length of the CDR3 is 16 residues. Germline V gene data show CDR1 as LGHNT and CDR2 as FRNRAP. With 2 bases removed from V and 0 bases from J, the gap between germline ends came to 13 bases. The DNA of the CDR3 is TGTGCTAGTGGTTTGTGGGCAGGGGTTCTGAACACTGAAGCTTTCTTT. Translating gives CASGLWAGVLNTEAFF.